Presented here are 20 T cell receptor beta chains from one specimen sequenced in a study of cytomegalovirus exposure and HLA in healthy donors. Profiled with immunoSEQ multiplex PCR; TCRdb holds only in-frame clones, not every one. The data contain under 250,000 clones, 75% to 90% of them singletons. The sequencing input was PBMCs. The receptors were sampled from a woman aged 18-29 years in good health and CMV-seronegative.

The chain employs TRBV2 and TRBJ1-1, with D hard to call. This CDR3 region has 13 residues. Germline values: CDR1 SNHLY, CDR2 FYNNEI. V lost 5 bases, J lost 0 bases, and 7 bases lay in between. The CDR3: CASSQALNTEAFF. CDR3 DNA sequence: TGTGCCAGCAGTCAGGCGCTGAACACTGAAGCTTTCTTT.

This clone was seen a few times. V and J are TRBV11-2 and TRBJ2-5, with D perhaps matching TRBD1 or TRBD2 (5 bases each). Trimming took 1 base from V and 4 from J, leaving 7 bases between them. The CDR3 spans 13 residues. Per the germline V gene, CDR1 is SGHAT and CDR2 is FQNNGV. The chain's CDR3 is CASSLVGGETQYF. The CDR3 DNA reads as TGTGCCAGCAGCTTAGTTGGGGGAGAGACCCAGTACTTC.

The chain is built from TRBV10-1 and TRBJ2-7, with D perhaps TRBD1 (5 bases). Per the germline V gene, CDR1 is WNHNN and CDR2 is SYGVQD (reference sequence). The CDR3 is 12 amino acids. V dropped 6 bases and J dropped 4 bases, with 10 bases sitting between them. The DNA for the CDR3 is TGCGCCAGCAGGAACAGGCGATACGAGCAGTACTTC. Its protein is CASRNRRYEQYF.

For the CDR3, the DNA is TGCAGCGCCGGAACAGGGCCCGTCGACTACGAGCAGTACTTC. Encoded protein: CSAGTGPVDYEQYF. J is TRBJ2-7 and V is TRBV29-1, with D perhaps matching TRBD1 (6 bases). CDR3 length: 14 amino acids. Germline V gene sequence: CDR1 SQVTM, CDR2 ANQGSEA. Trimming removed 7 bases from V and 3 bases from J, with 19 bases in between.

The chain couples TRBV28 to TRBJ1-5, with D uncertain. CDR3 length equals 13 residues. V dropped 7 bases and J dropped 5 bases, with 12 bases sitting between them. The germline gives CDR1 MDHEN, CDR2 SYDVKM. In DNA, the CDR3 is TGTGCCAGCAACACCCGCGGCCATCAGCCCCAGCATTTT. It translates to CASNTRGHQPQHF.

The genes are TRBV6-5 and TRBJ2-3; the D gene is possibly TRBD2 (6 bases). Trimming shortened V by 2 bases and J by 6 bases, and 18 bases separated the two germline ends. The CDR3 loop spans 16 amino acids. Per germline, CDR1 MNHEY and CDR2 SVGAGI. CDR3 DNA sequence: TGTGCCAGCAGTTACGGTTGGTCGGGAGAGGGTGATACGCAGTATTTT. Amino acid sequence: CASSYGWSGEGDTQYF.

The chain joins TRBV2 to TRBJ2-5; TRBD1 matches at 7 bases. V lost 5 bases, J lost 4 bases, and 4 bases stayed unmatched. The CDR3 is 13 amino acids. Germline lookup yields CDR1 SNHLY and CDR2 FYNNEI. CDR3 in DNA: TGTGCCAGCAGTCTACAGGGGAGAGAGACCCAGTACTTC. This sequence encodes CASSLQGRETQYF.

This chain joins TRBV6-5 and TRBJ2-3; D call uncertain. The V end lost 6 bases, the J end lost 6 bases, and 7 bases lay between the germline ends. The CDR3 runs 11 residues. Germline lookup yields CDR1 MNHEY and CDR2 SVGAGI. The CDR3 here is CASRGTDTQYF. The CDR3 DNA reads TGTGCCAGCAGAGGAACGGATACGCAGTATTTT.

The J gene is TRBJ2-7, the V gene TRBV18; 8 nucleotides line up with TRBD2. CDR1 is KGHSH, CDR2 LQKENI, per germline. The V segment lost 3 bases and the J segment 6 bases; nucleotides outside the gene matches: 7. This CDR3 is 14 amino acids long. The DNA for the CDR3 is TGTGCCAGCTCACCGCCCGGGACTAGTCCCGAGCAGTACTTC. Translated, it gives CASSPPGTSPEQYF.

The genes are TRBV27 and TRBJ2-2; 11 positions agree with TRBD2. J was trimmed by 4 bases and V by 4 bases; bases with no gene match: 8. The CDR3 consists of 17 residues. Per the germline V gene, CDR1 is MNHEY and CDR2 is SMNVEV (reference sequence). The CDR3 bases are TGTGCCAGCAGTTCCTTGACTAGCGGGAAGAGCACCGGGGAGCTGTTTTTT. Amino acid sequence: CASSSLTSGKSTGELFF.

The chain links TRBV28 to TRBJ1-1; no reliable D call. V lost 8 bases, J lost 1 base, and 8 bases lay in between. The length of the CDR3 is 12 residues. Germline assignment: CDR1 MDHEN and CDR2 SYDVKM. DNA for the CDR3: TGTGCCAGCCTAGGATGGAACACTGAAGCTTTCTTT. This gives the protein CASLGWNTEAFF.

Here the CDR3 DNA reads TGTGCCAGCAGCGCCAGGACAGATTACACCGGGGAGCTGTTTTTT. Its protein product is CASSARTDYTGELFF. The rearrangement joins TRBV9 to TRBJ2-2, with D perhaps TRBD1 (6 bases). The CDR3 extends over 15 amino acids. The ends were cut back, 3 bases at V and 3 bases at J, with 12 bases in the middle. Germline-derived CDR1 and CDR2 are SGDLS and YYNGEE.

The V call is TRBV30, the J call TRBJ1-1; D uncertain. Trimming pared 0 bases from V and 4 bases from J, leaving 12 bases between. This CDR3 region has 14 residues. Germline-derived CDR1 and CDR2 are GTSNPN and SVGIG (reference sequence). This CDR3 reads CAWSVTSWATEAFF. For the CDR3, the DNA is TGTGCCTGGAGTGTAACGTCGTGGGCCACTGAAGCTTTCTTT.

The J gene is TRBJ2-7, the V gene TRBV27; TRBD1 aligns across 9 bases. The V and J ends lost 5 bases and 2 bases, in that order; junction bases with no gene match: 4. Germline CDR1 reads MNHEY; CDR2 reads SMNVEV (reference sequence). CDR3 length: 14 residues. The CDR3 spells CASSQTGGPYEQYF. The CDR3 DNA follows: TGTGCCAGCAGTCAAACAGGGGGCCCCTACGAGCAGTACTTC.

The rearrangement uses TRBV29-1 and TRBJ1-1; 10 bases agree with TRBD1. The J segment lost 5 bases and the V segment lost 7 bases, leaving 7 bases of the junction unmatched. This CDR3 spans 13 amino acids. Germline-derived CDR1 and CDR2 are SQVTM and ANQGSEA. The CDR3: CSAPGQGGTEAFF. The DNA of the CDR3 is TGCAGCGCCCCCGGACAGGGGGGAACTGAAGCTTTCTTT. The entire variable domain, with the rest obtained from reference TRBV29-1 and TRBJ1-1, is as follows: SAVISQKPSRDICQRGTSLTIQCQVDSQVTMMFWYRQQPGQSLTLIATANQGSEATYESGFVIDKFPISRPNLTFSTLTVSNMSPEDSSIYLCSAPGQGGTEAFFGQGTRLTVV.

V usage is TRBV5-4 and J usage is TRBJ1-2; D is perhaps TRBD1 (6 bases). The germline V gene has CDR1 SGHNT and CDR2 YYREEE (reference sequence). The CDR3 is 13 amino acids. Trimming left V 10 bases short and J 7 bases short, with 20 bases between. The DNA of the CDR3 is TGTGCCGGGACTTCGGCAGGGGAGACTGGCTACACCTTC. Amino acids: CAGTSAGETGYTF.

Comment on this clone: Other DNA sequences within the sample encode an identical CDR3. The V and J genes are TRBV20-1 and TRBJ2-5; no definite D call. The CDR3 contains 10 residues. From germline, CDR1 is DFQATT and CDR2 SNEGSKA (reference sequence). V was pared by 5 bases and J by 1 base, with 2 bases between. For the CDR3, the DNA is TGCAGTGCTCTCCAAGAGACCCAGTACTTC. It codes for CSALQETQYF.

The V call is TRBV6-5, the J call TRBJ1-5, with 9 bases matching TRBD1. The V gene end was trimmed by 6 bases and the J gene end by 9 bases; junction bases not matched to a gene: 9. This CDR3 contains 14 residues. Germline V gene lookup returns CDR1 MNHEY and CDR2 SVGAGI. The chain's CDR3 is CASRSTGGHGPQHF. The CDR3 DNA reads TGTGCCAGCAGATCGACAGGGGGACACGGGCCCCAGCATTTT.

V and J are TRBV28 and TRBJ2-1; 10 bases fit TRBD2. The V and J ends lost 6 bases and 8 bases, in that order; junction bases with no gene match: 13. Germline values: CDR1 MDHEN, CDR2 SYDVKM. This CDR3 region has 16 residues. CDR3 protein: CASSPMGSGRVYEQFF. The CDR3 region has the DNA TGTGCCAGCAGCCCTATGGGGAGCGGGAGGGTCTATGAGCAGTTCTTC.

This rearrangement joins TRBV5-4 to TRBJ2-1; 10 bases are a match to TRBD1. CDR3 length equals 12 residues. Losses at the gene ends were 5 bases for V and 8 bases for J; bases not matched to a gene: 1. From germline, CDR1 is SGHNT and CDR2 YYREEE (reference sequence). DNA of the CDR3: TGTGCCAGCAGTGGGACAGGGGATGAGCAGTTCTTC. It yields the protein CASSGTGDEQFF.